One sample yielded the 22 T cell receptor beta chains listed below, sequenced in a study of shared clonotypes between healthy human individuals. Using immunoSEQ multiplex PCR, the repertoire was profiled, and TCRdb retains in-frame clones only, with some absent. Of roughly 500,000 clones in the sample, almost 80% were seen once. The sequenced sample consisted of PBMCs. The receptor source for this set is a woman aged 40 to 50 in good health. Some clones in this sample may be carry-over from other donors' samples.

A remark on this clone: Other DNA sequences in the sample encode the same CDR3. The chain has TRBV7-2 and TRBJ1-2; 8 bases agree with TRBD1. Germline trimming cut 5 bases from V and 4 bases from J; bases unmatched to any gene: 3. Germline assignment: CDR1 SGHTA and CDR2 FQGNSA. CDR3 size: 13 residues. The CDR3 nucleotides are TGTGCCAGCAGCGGGGACAGGCGCTATGGCTACACCTTC. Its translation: CASSGDRRYGYTF. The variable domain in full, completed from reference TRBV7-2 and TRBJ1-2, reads GAGVSQSPSNKVTEKGKDVELRCDPISGHTALYWYRQSLGQGLEFLIYFQGNSAPDKSGLPSDRFSAERTGGSVSTLTIQRTQQEDSAVYLCASSGDRRYGYTFGSGTRLTVV.

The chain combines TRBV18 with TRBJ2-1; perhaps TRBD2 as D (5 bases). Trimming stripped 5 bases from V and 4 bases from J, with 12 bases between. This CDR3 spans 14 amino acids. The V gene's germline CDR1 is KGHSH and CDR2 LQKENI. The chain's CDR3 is CASSRERLYNEQFF. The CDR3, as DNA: TGTGCCAGCTCAAGGGAGCGGCTTTACAATGAGCAGTTCTTC.

CDR3: CSVDPGNNIQYF. As DNA, the CDR3 is TGCAGCGTTGACCCGGGGAATAACATTCAGTACTTC. The chain is built from TRBV29-1 and TRBJ2-4, with a tentative D call TRBD2 (5 bases). V lost 3 bases to trimming and J lost 7 bases, with 10 bases between them. The CDR3 covers 12 residues. CDR1 and CDR2 (germline): SQVTM, ANQGSEA.

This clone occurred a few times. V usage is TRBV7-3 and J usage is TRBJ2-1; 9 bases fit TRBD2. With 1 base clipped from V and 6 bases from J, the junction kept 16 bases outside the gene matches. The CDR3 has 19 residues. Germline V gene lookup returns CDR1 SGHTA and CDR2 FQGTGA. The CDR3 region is CASSLRGGYSGRVINEQFF. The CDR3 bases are TGTGCCAGCAGCTTAAGGGGGGGATATAGCGGGAGAGTTATCAATGAGCAGTTCTTC. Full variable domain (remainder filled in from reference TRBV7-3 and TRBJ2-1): GAGVSQTPSNKVTEKGKYVELRCDPISGHTALYWYRQSLGQGPEFLIYFQGTGAADDSGLPNDRFFAVRPEGSVSTLKIQRTERGDSAVYLCASSLRGGYSGRVINEQFFGPGTRLTVL.

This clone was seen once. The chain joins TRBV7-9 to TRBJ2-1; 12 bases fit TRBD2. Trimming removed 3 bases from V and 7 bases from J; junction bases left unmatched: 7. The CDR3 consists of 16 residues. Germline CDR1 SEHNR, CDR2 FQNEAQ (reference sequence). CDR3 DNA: TGTGCCAGCAGCTTCGCTAGCGGGAGGGTAATGAATGAGCAGTTCTTC. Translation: CASSFASGRVMNEQFF.

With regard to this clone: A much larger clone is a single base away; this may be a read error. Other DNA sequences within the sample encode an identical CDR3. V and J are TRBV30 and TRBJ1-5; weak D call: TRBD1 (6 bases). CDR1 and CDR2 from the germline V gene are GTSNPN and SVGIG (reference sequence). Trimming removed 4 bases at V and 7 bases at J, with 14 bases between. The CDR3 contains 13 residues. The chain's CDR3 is CAWTAGAGQPQHF. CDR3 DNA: TGTGCCTGGACCGCAGGGGCGGGGCAGCCCCAGCATTTT.

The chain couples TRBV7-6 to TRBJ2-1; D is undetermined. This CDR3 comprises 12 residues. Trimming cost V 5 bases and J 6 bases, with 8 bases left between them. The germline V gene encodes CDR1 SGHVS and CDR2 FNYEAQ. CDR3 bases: TGTGCCAGCAGCGCCTCACCCAATGAGCAGTTCTTC. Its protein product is CASSASPNEQFF.

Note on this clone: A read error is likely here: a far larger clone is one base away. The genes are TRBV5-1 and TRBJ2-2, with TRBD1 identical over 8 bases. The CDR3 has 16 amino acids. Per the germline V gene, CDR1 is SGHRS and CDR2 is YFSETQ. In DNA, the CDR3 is TGCGCCGGCAGCTTTAATGGACAGGGGAACACCGGGGAGCTGTTTTTT. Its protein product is CAGSFNGQGNTGELFF.

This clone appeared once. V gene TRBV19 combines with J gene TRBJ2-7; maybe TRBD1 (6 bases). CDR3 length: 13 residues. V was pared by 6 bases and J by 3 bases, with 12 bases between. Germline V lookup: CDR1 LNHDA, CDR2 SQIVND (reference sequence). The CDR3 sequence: CASSPGHLYEQYF. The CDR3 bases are TGTGCCAGTAGCCCGGGACACCTCTACGAGCAGTACTTC.

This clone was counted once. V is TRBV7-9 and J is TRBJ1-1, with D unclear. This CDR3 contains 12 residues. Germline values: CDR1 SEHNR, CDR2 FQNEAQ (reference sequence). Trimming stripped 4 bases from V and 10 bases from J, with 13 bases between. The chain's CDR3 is CASSSLGFGAFF. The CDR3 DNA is TGTGCCAGCAGCTCCCTGGGGTTCGGAGCTTTCTTT.

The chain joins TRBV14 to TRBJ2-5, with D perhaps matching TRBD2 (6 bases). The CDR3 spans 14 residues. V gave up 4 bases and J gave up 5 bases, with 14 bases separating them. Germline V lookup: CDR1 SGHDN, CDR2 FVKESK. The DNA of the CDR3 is TGTGCCAGCAGCCCAGCTTTTGCGGGGGAGACCCAGTACTTC. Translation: CASSPAFAGETQYF.

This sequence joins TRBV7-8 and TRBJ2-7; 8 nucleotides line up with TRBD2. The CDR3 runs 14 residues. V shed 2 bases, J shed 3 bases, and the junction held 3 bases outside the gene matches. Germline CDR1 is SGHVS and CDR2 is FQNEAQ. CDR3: CASSLTSGIYEQYF. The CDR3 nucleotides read TGTGCCAGCAGCTTAACTAGCGGAATCTACGAGCAGTACTTC.

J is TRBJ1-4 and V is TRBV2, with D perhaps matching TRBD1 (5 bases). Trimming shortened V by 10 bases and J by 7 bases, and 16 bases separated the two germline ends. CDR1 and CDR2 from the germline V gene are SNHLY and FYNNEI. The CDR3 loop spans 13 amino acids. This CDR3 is CATSGTGSEKLFF. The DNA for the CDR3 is TGTGCCACTTCCGGGACGGGGAGTGAAAAACTGTTTTTT.

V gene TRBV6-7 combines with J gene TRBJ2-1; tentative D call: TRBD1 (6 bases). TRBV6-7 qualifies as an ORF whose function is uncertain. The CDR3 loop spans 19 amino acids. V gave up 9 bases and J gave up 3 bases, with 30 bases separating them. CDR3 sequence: CARCNAACTGTPNYNEQFF. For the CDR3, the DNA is TGTGCCAGATGCAATGCAGCATGCACCGGGACACCCAACTACAATGAGCAGTTCTTC.

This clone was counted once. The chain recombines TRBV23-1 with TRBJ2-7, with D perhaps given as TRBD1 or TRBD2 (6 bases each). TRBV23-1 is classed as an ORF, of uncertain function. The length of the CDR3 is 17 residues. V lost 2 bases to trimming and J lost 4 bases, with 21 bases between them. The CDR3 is CASSQGRGPQGFYEQYF. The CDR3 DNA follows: TGCGCCAGCAGTCAAGGGCGGGGACCTCAGGGGTTTTACGAGCAGTACTTC.

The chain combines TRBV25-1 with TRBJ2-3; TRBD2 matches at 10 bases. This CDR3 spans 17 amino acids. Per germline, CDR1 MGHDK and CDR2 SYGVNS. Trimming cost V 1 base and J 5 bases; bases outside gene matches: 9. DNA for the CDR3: TGTGCCAGCAGTGAATTGGGGCTAGCGGGAGCGGGAGATACGCAGTATTTT. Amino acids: CASSELGLAGAGDTQYF. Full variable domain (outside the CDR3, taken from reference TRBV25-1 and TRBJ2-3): EADIYQTPRYLVIGTGKKITLECSQTMGHDKMYWYQQDPGMELHLIHYSYGVNSTEKGDLSSESTVSRIRTEHFPLTLESARPSHTSQYLCASSELGLAGAGDTQYFGPGTRLTVL.

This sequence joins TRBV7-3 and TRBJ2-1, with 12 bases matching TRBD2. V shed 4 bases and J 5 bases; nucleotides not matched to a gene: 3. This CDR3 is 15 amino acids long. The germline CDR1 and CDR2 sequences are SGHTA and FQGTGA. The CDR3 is CASSSGLAGHNEQFF. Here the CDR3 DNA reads TGTGCCAGCAGCTCGGGACTAGCGGGCCACAATGAGCAGTTCTTC.

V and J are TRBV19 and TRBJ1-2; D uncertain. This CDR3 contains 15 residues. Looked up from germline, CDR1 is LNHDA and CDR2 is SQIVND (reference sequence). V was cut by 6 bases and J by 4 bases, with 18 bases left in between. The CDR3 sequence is CASRSLIPLTYGYTF. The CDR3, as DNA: TGTGCCAGTAGATCTTTGATCCCCCTGACCTATGGCTACACCTTC.

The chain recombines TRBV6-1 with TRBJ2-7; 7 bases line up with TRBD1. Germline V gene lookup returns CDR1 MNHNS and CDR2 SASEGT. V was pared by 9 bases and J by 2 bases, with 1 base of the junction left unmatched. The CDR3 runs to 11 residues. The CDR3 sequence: CASTGAYEQYF. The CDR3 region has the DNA TGTGCCAGTACAGGGGCCTACGAGCAGTACTTC.

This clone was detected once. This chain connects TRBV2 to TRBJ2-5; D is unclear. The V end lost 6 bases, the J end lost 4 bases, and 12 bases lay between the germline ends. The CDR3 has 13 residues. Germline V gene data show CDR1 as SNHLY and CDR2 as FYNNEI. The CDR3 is CASRGSPGETQYF. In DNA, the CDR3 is TGTGCCAGCAGGGGGTCCCCCGGAGAGACCCAGTACTTC.

DNA of the CDR3: TGTGCCACCAGCAGAGATCTAGCGGGAGGCTCCGGGGGTACGCAGTATTTT. It encodes CATSRDLAGGSGGTQYF. This chain links TRBV15 with TRBJ2-3; 11 bases agree with TRBD2. CDR1 and CDR2 from the germline V gene are LNHNV and YYDKDF (reference sequence). The CDR3 runs 17 residues. V shed 0 bases, J shed 8 bases, and the junction held 10 bases outside the gene matches.

CDR3 sequence reads: CASSPNSGSGPYEQYF. The CDR3 DNA follows: TGTGCCAGCAGTCCCAATTCGGGTTCCGGGCCCTACGAGCAGTACTTC. The chain is built from TRBV6-6 and TRBJ2-7; D is uncertain. CDR1 is MNHNY and CDR2 is SVGAGI in the germline V gene (reference sequence). V was trimmed by 5 bases and J by 2 bases, leaving 19 bases between them. The CDR3 consists of 16 residues.